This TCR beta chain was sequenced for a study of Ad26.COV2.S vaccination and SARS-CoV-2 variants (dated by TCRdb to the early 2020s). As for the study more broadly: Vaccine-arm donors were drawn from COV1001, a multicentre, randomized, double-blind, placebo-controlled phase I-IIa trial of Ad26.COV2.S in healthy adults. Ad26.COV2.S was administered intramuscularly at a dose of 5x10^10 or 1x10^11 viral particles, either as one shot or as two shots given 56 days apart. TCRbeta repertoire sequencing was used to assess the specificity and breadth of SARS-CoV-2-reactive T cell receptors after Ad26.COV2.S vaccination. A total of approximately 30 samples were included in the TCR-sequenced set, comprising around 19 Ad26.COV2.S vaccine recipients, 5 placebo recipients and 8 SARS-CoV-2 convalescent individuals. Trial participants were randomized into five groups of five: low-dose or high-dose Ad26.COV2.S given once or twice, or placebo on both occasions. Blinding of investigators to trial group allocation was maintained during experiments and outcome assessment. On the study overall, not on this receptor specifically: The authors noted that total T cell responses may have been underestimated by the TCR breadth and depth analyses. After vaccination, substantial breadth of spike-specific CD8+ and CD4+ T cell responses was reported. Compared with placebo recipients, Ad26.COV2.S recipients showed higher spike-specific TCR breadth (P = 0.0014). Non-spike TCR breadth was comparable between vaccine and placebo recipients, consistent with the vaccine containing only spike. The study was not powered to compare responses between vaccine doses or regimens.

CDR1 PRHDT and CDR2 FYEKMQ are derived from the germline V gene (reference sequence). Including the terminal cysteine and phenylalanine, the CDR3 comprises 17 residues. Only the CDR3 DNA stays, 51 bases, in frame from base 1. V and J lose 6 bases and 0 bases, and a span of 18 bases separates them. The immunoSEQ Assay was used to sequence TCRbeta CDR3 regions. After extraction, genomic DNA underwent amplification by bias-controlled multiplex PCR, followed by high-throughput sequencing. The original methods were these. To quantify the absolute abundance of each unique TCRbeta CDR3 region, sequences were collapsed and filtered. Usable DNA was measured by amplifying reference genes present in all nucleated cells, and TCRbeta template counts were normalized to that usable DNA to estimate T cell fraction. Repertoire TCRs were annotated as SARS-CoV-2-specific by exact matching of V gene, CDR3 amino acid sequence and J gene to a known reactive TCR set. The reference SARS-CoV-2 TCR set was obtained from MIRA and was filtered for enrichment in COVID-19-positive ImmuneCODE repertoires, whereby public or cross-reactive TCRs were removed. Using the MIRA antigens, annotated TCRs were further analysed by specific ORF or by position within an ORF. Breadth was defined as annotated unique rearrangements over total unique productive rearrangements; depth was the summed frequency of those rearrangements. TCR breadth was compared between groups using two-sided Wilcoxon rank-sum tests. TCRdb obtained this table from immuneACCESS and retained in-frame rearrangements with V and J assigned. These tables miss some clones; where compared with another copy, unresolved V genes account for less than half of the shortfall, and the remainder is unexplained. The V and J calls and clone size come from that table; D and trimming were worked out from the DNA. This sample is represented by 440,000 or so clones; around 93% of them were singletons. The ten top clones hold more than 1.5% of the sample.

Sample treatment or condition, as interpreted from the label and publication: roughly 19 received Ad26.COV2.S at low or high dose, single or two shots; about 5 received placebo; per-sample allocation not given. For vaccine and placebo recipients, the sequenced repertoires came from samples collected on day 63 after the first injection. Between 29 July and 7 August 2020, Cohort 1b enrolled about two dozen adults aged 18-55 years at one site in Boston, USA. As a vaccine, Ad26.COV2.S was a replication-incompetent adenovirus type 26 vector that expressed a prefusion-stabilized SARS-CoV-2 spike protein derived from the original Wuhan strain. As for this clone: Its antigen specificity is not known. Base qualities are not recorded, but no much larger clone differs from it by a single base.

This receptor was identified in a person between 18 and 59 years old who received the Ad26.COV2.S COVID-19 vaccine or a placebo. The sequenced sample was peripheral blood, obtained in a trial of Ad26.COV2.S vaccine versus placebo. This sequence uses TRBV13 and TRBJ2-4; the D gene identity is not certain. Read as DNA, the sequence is TGTGCCAGCAGTGAGTCTACAGACAATCTAGCCAAAAACATTCAGTACTTC. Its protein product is CASSESTDNLAKNIQYF.